This T cell receptor beta chain was sequenced during a study of T cells in placental villitis. Regarding the research as a whole: Placental TCR-beta repertoires were compared across villitis of unknown etiology, gestational-age-matched unaffected controls, and infectious villitis in order to test an allograft-versus-infection hypothesis.

Overall study results and their limits: Clonality was higher in villitis of unknown etiology placentae than in controls (median roughly 0.062 versus 0.0066, p=0.0025), which points to clonal expansion. Small amounts of decidua were contained in the paraffin blocks, so some of the captured T cells, especially in controls, may have been decidual rather than villous infiltrates. With bulk tissue sequencing, helper, regulatory or cytotoxic T cells could not be distinguished, nor could maternal versus fetal T cells, and gamma-delta receptors were excluded. CMV-specific clone frequencies were higher in infectious CMV cases than in villitis of unknown etiology (0.011 vs 0.001), which did not differ from controls. In villitis of unknown etiology, the expanded clones were mostly private to each individual placenta, which suggests that there was no single initiating antigen.

This clone was picked up a small number of times. This clone's antigen is unknown. The input lacks base qualities; no much larger clone sits a single base away. Using the immunoSEQ v4 bias-controlled multiplex PCR assay, run blinded to group allocation, TCR-beta CDR3 regions were amplified from genomic DNA. To estimate the quantities of nucleated cells and T cells in each sample, reference gene primers were included together with the TCR-beta primers. Sequencing of the libraries was performed on an Illumina MiSeq with a 100-cycle paired-end protocol. On the authors' methods: Diversity and richness were calculated in immunoSEQ Analyzer software, with richness determined by iChao1 and clonality derived from Pielou evenness and Shannon diversity (0-1, with higher values meaning less diverse). CDR3 amino acid sequences with V/J genes were queried against VDJdb for CMV, EBV and influenza A specificities using confidence 3 and substitution 2. The Morisita-Horn index was used to assess TCR-beta amino acid clonotype overlap between villitis of unknown etiology, infectious villitis and control repertoires. Here the immuneACCESS table is served through TCRdb, limited to in-frame sequences with V and J called. Missing clones are a known gap in these copies; in checked studies unresolved V genes cover under half, and the rest lacks a known reason. V and J calls and clone size follow that table, whereas D and trimming were derived from the DNA. This sample is represented by some 900 clones; around four fifths of them were singletons. The top ten constitute about 12% of the sample.

Around ten placentae carried a pathological diagnosis of high-grade villitis of unknown etiology, selected using the Amsterdam Criteria. Mothers with villitis of unknown etiology had significantly higher gravidity and parity and more prior miscarriages than control and infectious villitis groups. After delivery, placentae were collected and subjected to gross and histological evaluation prior to the selection of archival tissue. Five 10-micron scrolls were cut from each FFPE block, and DNA was then isolated using the AllPrep DNA/RNA FFPE Tissue kit. DNA concentration and purity were evaluated by NanoDrop, whereas RNA quality was assessed on a Bioanalyzer. V is cut by 1 base and J by 6 bases, and the space between the germline ends is 7 bases. From cysteine to phenylalanine, the CDR3 is 12 amino acids long. The kept DNA is CDR3 alone, 36 bases in frame from the first base. From a lookup of the germline V gene, CDR1 and CDR2 are MDHEN and SYDVKM.

Sequencing was carried out using placental tissue containing maternal and fetal cells. The chain joins TRBV28 to TRBJ2-7; a confident D gene designation cannot be given. This receptor was identified in a human patient with villitis of unknown etiology; the placental T cells may come from both mother and fetus. The CDR3 in this case is CASSLLVGEQYF. The DNA reads as follows: TGTGCCAGCAGTTTATTAGTCGGCGAGCAGTACTTC.